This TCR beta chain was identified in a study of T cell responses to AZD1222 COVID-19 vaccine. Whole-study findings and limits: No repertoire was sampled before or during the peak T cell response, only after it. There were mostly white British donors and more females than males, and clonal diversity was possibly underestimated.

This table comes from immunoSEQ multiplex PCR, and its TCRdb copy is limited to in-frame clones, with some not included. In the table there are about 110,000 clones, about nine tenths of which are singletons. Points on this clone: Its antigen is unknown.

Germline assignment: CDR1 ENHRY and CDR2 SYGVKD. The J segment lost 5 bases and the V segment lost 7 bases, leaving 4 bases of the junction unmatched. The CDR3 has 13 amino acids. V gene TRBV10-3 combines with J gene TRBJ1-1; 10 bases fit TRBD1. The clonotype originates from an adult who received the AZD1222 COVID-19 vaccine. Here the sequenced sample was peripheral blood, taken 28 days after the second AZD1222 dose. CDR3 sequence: CAITRDRGTEAFF. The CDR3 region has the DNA TGTGCCATCACCCGGGACAGGGGAACTGAAGCTTTCTTT.